Listed below are T cell receptor beta chains from one sample, sequenced in a study of cytomegalovirus exposure and HLA in healthy donors. Using immunoSEQ multiplex PCR, the repertoire was profiled, and TCRdb retains in-frame clones only, with some absent. The sample includes some 180,000 clones, 81% of them seen just once. Sequencing was performed on PBMCs. These receptors originate from a man in his forties in good health and CMV-seropositive. Both conserved end residues are part of each CDR3. The order of the fields is J gene, clone size, V gene, D gene, CDR3 DNA, CDR3 protein. A D gene is named only where the DNA matches it firmly. Where a row states a size, it is once, few, many or the class of an expanded clone; other rows omit it.

TRBJ2-3,once,TRBV2,NA,TGTGCCAGCAACCCGACTACTAGCACAGATACGCAGTATTTT,CASNPTTSTDTQYF
TRBJ2-7,NA,TRBV27,TRBD1,TGTGCCAGCAGCCTCAGGACAGGGTCGAGGAACGAGCAGTACTTC,CASSLRTGSRNEQYF
TRBJ2-1,few,TRBV19,NA,TGTGCCAGTAGTCCCACGGGCCTGGCGGGTCGCCATTACAATGAGCAGTTCTTC,CASSPTGLAGRHYNEQFF
TRBJ1-1,NA,TRBV6-1,TRBD1,TGTGCCAGCAGTCCACAGGGGGAGAACACTGAAGCTTTCTTT,CASSPQGENTEAFF
TRBJ1-1,NA,TRBV7-9,NA,TGTGCCAGCAGCCCCGGAGGAGCCACTGAAGCTTTCTTT,CASSPGGATEAFF
TRBJ1-2,NA,TRBV19,TRBD1,TGTGCCAGCCGACAGGGCGACTATGGCTACACCTTC,CASRQGDYGYTF
TRBJ2-7,NA,TRBV7-9,NA,TGTGCCAGCAGCCCGGACAGCCTATACGAGCAGTACTTC,CASSPDSLYEQYF
TRBJ2-3,NA,TRBV11-3,TRBD2,TGTGCCAGCAGCTTAGGGAGCGGGGGGACAGATACGCAGTATTTT,CASSLGSGGTDTQYF
TRBJ1-3,NA,TRBV7-9,TRBD1,TGTGCCAGCAGCCAGACAGGGAATAGGGGAAACACCATATATTTT,CASSQTGNRGNTIYF
TRBJ2-3,NA,TRBV29-1,TRBD1,TGCAGCGTTGCCGGGACAGGGGGTTTCTCGGATACGCAGTATTTT,CSVAGTGGFSDTQYF
TRBJ2-3,once,TRBV6-5,TRBD2,TGTGCCAGCAGTTACGGGGGGAGGGCAGATACGCAGTATTTT,CASSYGGRADTQYF
TRBJ2-7,NA,TRBV4-1,NA,TGCGCCAGCAGCCAAGAAGGGGGTTTTAGCTCCTACGAGCAGTACTTC,CASSQEGGFSSYEQYF
TRBJ2-1,few,TRBV7-2,NA,TGTGCCAGCAGCTTAGAACTAGGAAAGGAGCAGTTCTTC,CASSLELGKEQFF
TRBJ1-4,NA,TRBV2,NA,TGTGCCAGCAGTGAATCGTCAACTAATGAAAAACTGTTTTTT,CASSESSTNEKLFF
TRBJ1-1,few,TRBV25-1,NA,TGTGCCAGCAGTGACTTGACGACTAGCGAAGCTTTCTTT,CASSDLTTSEAFF
TRBJ1-2,once,TRBV28,TRBD1,TGTGCCAGCAGTCCTACCCGGGGGCAGGGGGGCTATGGCTACACCTTC,CASSPTRGQGGYGYTF
TRBJ2-3,few,TRBV11-2,TRBD1,TGTGCCAGCAGCCTGGGGACAGCTAGCACAGATACGCAGTATTTT,CASSLGTASTDTQYF
TRBJ2-1,once,TRBV19,TRBD2,TGTGCCAGTAGTATACAACTAGCGGGGGACGGTGAGCAGTTCTTC,CASSIQLAGDGEQFF
TRBJ1-5,NA,TRBV2,NA,TGTGCCAGCCGGACAGTAAATAGCAATCAGCCCCAGCATTTT,CASRTVNSNQPQHF
TRBJ2-7,once,TRBV6-6,NA,TGTGCCAGCAGTTACTCGAAGGACAGCTACGAGCAGTACTTC,CASSYSKDSYEQYF
TRBJ2-1,few,TRBV7-9,TRBD1,TGTGCCAGCAGCCACCCCATCGACAGGGCCAGCTCCTACAATGAGCAGTTCTTC,CASSHPIDRASSYNEQFF
TRBJ2-3,NA,TRBV19,TRBD2,TGTGCCAGTAGCTGGACTAGCGGGGAAGGCACAGATACGCAGTATTTT,CASSWTSGEGTDTQYF
TRBJ2-5,NA,TRBV9,TRBD2,TGTGCCAGCAGCACCGGACTAGCAACCTCCCAGGAGACCCAGTACTTC,CASSTGLATSQETQYF